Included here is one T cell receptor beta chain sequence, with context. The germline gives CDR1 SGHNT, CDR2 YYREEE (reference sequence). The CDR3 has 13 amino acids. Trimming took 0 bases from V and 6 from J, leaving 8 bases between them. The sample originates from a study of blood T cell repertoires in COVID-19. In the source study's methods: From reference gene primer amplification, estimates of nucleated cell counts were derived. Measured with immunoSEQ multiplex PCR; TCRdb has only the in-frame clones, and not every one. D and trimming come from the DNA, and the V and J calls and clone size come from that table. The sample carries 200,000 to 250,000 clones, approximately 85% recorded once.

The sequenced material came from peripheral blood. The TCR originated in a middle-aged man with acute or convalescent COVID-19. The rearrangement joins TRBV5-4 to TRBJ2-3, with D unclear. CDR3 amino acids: CASSLEELDTQYF. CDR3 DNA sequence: TGTGCCAGCAGCTTGGAGGAGTTGGATACGCAGTATTTT.